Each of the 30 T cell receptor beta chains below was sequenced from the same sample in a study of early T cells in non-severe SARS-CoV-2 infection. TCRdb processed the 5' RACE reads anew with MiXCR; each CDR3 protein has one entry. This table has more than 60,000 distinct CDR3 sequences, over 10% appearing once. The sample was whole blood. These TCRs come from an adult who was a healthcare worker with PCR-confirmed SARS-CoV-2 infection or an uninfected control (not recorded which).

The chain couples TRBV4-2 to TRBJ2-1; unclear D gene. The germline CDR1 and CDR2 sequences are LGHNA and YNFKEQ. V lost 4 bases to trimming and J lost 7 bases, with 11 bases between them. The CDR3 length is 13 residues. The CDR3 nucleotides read TGTGCCAGCAGCCGGAATATGGGGAATGAGCAGTTCTTC. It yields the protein CASSRNMGNEQFF.

DNA for the CDR3: TGCGCCAGCAGCTTGATAACGAACACTGAAGCTTTCTTT. It encodes CASSLITNTEAFF. V and J are TRBV5-1 and TRBJ1-1; D is unclear. The CDR3 extends over 13 amino acids. With 1 base removed from V and 1 base from J, the gap between germline ends came to 5 bases. Germline assignment: CDR1 SGHRS and CDR2 YFSETQ.

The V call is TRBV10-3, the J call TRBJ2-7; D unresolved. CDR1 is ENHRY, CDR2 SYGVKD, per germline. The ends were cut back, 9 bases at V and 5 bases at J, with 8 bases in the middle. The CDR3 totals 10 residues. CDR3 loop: CAIGLHEQYF. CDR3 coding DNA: TGTGCCATAGGCCTCCACGAGCAGTACTTC.

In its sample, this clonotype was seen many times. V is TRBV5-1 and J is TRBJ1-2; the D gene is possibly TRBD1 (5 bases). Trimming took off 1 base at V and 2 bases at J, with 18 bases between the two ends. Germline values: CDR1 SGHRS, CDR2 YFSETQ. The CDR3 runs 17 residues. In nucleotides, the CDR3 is TGCGCCAGCAGCTTGAACCCGCGGGGCAGCGTCAACTATGGCTACACCTTC. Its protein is CASSLNPRGSVNYGYTF. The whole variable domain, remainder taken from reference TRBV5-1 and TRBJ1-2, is KAGVTQTPRYLIKTRGQQVTLSCSPISGHRSVSWYQQTPGQGLQFLFEYFSETQRNKGNFPGRFSGRQFSNSRSEMNVSTLELGDSALYLCASSLNPRGSVNYGYTFGSGTRLTVV.

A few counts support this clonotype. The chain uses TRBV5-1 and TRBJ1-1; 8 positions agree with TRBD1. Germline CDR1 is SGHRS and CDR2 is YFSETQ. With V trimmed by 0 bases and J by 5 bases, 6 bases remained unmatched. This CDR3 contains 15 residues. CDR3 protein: CASSLGQGLRTEAFF. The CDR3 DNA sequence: TGCGCCAGCAGCTTGGGACAGGGGCTTCGGACTGAAGCTTTCTTT. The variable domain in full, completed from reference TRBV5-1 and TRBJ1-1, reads KAGVTQTPRYLIKTRGQQVTLSCSPISGHRSVSWYQQTPGQGLQFLFEYFSETQRNKGNFPGRFSGRQFSNSRSEMNVSTLELGDSALYLCASSLGQGLRTEAFFGQGTRLTVV.

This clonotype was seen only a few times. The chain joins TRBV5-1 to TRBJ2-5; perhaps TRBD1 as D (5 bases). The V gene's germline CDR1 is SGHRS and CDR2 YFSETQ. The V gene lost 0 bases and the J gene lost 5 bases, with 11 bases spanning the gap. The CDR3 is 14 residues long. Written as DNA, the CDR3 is TGCGCCAGCAGCTTGGAAGGGGCTGCCGAGACCCAGTACTTC. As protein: CASSLEGAAETQYF.

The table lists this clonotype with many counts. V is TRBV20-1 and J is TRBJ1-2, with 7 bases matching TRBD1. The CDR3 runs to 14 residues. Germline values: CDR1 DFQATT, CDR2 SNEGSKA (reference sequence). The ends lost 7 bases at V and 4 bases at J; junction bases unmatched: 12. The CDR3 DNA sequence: TGCAGTGTCCTACAGGGGCGGGATGGCTATGGCTACACCTTC. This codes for CSVLQGRDGYGYTF.

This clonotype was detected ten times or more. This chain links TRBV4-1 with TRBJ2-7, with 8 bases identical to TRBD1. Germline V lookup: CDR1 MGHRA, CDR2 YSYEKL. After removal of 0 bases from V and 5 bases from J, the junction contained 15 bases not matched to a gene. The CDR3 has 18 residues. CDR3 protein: CASSQERGWTGSFHEQYF. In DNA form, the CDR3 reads TGCGCCAGCAGCCAAGAGAGGGGTTGGACAGGGAGTTTCCACGAGCAGTACTTC.

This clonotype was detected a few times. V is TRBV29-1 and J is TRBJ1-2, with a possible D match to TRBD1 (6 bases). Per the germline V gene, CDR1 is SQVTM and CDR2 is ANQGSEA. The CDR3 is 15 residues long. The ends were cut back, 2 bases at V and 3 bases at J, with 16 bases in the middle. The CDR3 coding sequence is TGCAGCGTTGAAAACTGGGGGCGCGGCGACTATGGCTACACCTTC. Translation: CSVENWGRGDYGYTF. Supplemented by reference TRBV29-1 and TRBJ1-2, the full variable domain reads SAVISQKPSRDICQRGTSLTIQCQVDSQVTMMFWYRQQPGQSLTLIATANQGSEATYESGFVIDKFPISRPNLTFSTLTVSNMSPEDSSIYLCSVENWGRGDYGYTFGSGTRLTVV.

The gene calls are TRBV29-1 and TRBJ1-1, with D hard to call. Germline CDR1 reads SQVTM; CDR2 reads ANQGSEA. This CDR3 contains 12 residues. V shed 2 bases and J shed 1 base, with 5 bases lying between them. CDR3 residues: CSVEPGNTEAFF. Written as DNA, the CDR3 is TGCAGCGTTGAACCGGGGAACACTGAAGCTTTCTTT.

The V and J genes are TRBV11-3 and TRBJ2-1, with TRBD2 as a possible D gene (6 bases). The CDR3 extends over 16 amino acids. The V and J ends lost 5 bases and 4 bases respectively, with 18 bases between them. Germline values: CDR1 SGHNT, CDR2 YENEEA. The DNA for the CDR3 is TGTGCCAGCAGCGGAGGAGGGTTAACCCCGTACAATGAGCAGTTCTTC. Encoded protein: CASSGGGLTPYNEQFF.

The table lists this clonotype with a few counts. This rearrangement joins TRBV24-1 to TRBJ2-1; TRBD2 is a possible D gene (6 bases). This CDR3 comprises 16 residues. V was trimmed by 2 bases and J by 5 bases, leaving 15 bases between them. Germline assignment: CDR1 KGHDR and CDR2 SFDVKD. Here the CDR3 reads CATSDSAGPDNNEQFF. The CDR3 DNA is TGTGCCACCAGTGATTCTGCGGGGCCCGATAACAATGAGCAGTTCTTC.

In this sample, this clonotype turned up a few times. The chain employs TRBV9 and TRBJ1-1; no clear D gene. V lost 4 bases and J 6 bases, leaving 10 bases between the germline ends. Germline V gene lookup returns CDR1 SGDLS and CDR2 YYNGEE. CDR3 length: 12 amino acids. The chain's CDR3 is CASSPTGAEAFF. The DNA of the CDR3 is TGTGCCAGCAGCCCGACCGGAGCTGAAGCTTTCTTT.

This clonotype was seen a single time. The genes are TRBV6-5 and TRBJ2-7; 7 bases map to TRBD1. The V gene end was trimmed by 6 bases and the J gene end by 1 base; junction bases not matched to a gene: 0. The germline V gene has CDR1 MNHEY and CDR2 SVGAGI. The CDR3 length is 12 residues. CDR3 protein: CASRGQSYEQYF. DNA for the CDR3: TGTGCCAGCAGGGGACAGTCCTACGAGCAGTACTTC.

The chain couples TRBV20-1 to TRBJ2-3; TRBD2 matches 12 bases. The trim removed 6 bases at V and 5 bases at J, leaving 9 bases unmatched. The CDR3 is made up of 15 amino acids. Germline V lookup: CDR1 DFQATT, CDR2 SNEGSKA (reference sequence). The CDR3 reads CSAAQLAGGRDTQYF. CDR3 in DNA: TGCAGTGCCGCCCAACTAGCGGGAGGTAGAGATACGCAGTATTTT.

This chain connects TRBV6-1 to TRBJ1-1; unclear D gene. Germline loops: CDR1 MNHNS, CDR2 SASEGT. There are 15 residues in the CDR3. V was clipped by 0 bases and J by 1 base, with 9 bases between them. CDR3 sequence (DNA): TGTGCCAGCAGTGAAGCAGCGGGCCAGAACACTGAAGCTTTCTTT. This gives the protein CASSEAAGQNTEAFF.

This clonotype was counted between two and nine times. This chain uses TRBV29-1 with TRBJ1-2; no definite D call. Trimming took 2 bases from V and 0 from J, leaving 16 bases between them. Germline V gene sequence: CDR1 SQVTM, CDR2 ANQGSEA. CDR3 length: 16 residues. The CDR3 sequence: CSVERQVPSSNYGYTF. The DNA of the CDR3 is TGCAGCGTTGAACGGCAGGTCCCTTCGTCTAACTATGGCTACACCTTC.

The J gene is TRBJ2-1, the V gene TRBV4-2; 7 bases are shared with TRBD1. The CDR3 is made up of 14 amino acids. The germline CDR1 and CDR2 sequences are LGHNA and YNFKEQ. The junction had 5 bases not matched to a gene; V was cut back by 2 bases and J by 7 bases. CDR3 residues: CASSQRDSGNEQFF. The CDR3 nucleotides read TGTGCCAGCAGCCAACGGGACAGTGGGAATGAGCAGTTCTTC.

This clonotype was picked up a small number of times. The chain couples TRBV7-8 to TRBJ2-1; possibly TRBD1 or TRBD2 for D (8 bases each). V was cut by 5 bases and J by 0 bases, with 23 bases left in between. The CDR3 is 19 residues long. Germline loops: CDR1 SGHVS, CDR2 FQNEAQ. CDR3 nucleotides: TGTGCCAGCAGCCTCGACAGGGGAGCTAGCGGGTACTCCTACAATGAGCAGTTCTTC. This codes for CASSLDRGASGYSYNEQFF.

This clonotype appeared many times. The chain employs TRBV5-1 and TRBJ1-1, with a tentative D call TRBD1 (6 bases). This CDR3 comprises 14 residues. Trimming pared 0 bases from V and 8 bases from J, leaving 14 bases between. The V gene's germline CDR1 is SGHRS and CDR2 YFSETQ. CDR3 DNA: TGCGCCAGCAGCTTGGGACAGGCGGACCGCGAAGCTTTCTTT. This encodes CASSLGQADREAFF. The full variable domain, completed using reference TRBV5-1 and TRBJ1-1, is KAGVTQTPRYLIKTRGQQVTLSCSPISGHRSVSWYQQTPGQGLQFLFEYFSETQRNKGNFPGRFSGRQFSNSRSEMNVSTLELGDSALYLCASSLGQADREAFFGQGTRLTVV.

CDR3 coding DNA: TGCAGTGCTAGAGATCGCCCGCCCTACGAGCAGTACTTC. It encodes CSARDRPPYEQYF. V gene TRBV20-1 combines with J gene TRBJ2-7, with D unclear. The CDR3 has 13 residues. Trimming shortened V by 0 bases and J by 2 bases, and 8 bases separated the two germline ends. CDR1 and CDR2 (germline): DFQATT, SNEGSKA (reference sequence).

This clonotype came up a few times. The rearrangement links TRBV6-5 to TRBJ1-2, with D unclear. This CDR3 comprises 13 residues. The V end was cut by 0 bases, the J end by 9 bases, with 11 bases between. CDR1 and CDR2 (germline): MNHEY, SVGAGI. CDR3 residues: CASSYSVTRSYTF. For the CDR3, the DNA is TGTGCCAGCAGTTACTCGGTCACCAGGAGCTACACCTTC.

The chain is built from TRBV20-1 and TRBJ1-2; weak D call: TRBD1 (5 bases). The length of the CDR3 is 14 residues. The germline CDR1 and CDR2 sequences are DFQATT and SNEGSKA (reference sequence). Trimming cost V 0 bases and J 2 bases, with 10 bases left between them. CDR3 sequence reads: CSAREAGRNYGYTF. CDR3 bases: TGCAGTGCTAGAGAAGCAGGGCGAAACTATGGCTACACCTTC.

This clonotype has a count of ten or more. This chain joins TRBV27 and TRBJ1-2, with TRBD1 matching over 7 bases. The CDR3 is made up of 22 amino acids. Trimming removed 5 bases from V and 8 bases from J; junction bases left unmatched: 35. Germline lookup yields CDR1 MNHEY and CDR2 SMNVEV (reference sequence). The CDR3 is CASSPNTFLWDHPGQVSGGYTF. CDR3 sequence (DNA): TGTGCCAGCAGTCCAAACACCTTCCTTTGGGACCACCCTGGACAGGTATCCGGAGGCTACACCTTC.

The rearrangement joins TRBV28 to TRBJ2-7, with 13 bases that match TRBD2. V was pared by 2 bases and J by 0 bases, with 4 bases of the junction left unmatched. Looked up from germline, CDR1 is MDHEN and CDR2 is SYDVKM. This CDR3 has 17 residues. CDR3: CASSLGLAGANSYEQYF. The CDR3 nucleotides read TGTGCCAGCAGTTTAGGACTAGCGGGAGCAAACTCCTACGAGCAGTACTTC.

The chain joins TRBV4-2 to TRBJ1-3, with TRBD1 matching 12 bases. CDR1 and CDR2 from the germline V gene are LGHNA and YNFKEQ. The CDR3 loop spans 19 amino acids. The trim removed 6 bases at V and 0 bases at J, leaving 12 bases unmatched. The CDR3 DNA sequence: TGTGCCAGCAGTGAGGCCGGGACAGGGGGCGACTTCTCTGGAAACACCATATATTTT. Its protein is CASSEAGTGGDFSGNTIYF.

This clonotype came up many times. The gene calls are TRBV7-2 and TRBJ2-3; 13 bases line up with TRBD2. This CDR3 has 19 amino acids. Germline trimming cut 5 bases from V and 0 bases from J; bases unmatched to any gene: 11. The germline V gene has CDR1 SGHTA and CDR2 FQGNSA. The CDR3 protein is CASSLRLAGGRPSTDTQYF. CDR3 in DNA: TGTGCCAGCAGCCTTCGACTAGCGGGGGGCCGACCCAGCACAGATACGCAGTATTTT.

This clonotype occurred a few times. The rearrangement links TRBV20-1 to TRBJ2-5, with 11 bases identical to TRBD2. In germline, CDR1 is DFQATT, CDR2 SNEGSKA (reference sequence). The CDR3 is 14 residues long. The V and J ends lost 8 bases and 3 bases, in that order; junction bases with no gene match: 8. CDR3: CSPLAGGDKETQYF. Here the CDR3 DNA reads TGCAGTCCCCTAGCGGGAGGTGATAAAGAGACCCAGTACTTC.

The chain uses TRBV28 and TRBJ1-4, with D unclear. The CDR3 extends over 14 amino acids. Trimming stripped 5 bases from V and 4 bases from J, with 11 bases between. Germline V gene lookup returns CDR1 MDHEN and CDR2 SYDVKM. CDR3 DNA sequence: TGTGCCAGCAGTGAAACCGGGAATAATGAAAAACTGTTTTTT. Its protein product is CASSETGNNEKLFF.

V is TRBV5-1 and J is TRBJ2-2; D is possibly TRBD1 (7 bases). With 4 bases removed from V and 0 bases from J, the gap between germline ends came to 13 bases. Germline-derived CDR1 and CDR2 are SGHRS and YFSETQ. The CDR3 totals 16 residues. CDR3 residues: CASSPRGTANTGELFF. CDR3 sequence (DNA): TGCGCCAGCAGCCCACGCGGGACAGCGAACACCGGGGAGCTGTTTTTT. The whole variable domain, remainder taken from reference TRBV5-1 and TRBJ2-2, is KAGVTQTPRYLIKTRGQQVTLSCSPISGHRSVSWYQQTPGQGLQFLFEYFSETQRNKGNFPGRFSGRQFSNSRSEMNVSTLELGDSALYLCASSPRGTANTGELFFGEGSRLTVL.